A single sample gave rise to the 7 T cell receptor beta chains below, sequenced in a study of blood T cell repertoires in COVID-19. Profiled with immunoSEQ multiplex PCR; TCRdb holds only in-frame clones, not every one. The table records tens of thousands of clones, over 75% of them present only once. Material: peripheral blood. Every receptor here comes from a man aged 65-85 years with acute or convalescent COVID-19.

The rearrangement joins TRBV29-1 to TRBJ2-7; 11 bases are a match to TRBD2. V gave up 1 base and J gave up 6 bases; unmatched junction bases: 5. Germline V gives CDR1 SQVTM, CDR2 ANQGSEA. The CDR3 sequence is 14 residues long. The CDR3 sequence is CSVEGLLAGGEQYF. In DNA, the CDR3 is TGCAGCGTTGAAGGTTTGCTAGCGGGAGGCGAGCAGTACTTC.

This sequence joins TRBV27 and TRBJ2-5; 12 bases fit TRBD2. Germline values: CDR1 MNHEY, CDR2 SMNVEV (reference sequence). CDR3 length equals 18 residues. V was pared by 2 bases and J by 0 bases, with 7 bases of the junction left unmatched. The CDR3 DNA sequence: TGTGCCAGCAGTTTAGGGACACTAGCGGGGGGTCACCAAGAGACCCAGTACTTC. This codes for CASSLGTLAGGHQETQYF.

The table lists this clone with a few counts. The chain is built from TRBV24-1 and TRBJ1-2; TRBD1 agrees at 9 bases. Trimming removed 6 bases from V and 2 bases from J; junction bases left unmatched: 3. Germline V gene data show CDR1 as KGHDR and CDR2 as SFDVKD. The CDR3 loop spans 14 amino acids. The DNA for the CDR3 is TGTGCCACCAGTCCCGGACAGGGGAACTATGGCTACACCTTC. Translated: CATSPGQGNYGYTF.

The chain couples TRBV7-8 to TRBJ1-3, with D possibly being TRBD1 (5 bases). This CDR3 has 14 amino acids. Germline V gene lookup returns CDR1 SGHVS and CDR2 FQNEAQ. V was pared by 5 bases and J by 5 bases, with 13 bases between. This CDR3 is CASSPRTNRNTIYF. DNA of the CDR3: TGTGCCAGCAGCCCCCGGACAAACAGAAACACCATATATTTT.

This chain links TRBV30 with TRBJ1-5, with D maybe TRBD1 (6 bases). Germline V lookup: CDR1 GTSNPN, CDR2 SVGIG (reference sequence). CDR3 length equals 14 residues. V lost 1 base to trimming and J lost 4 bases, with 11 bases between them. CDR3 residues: CAWSEQGGNQPQHF. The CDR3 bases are TGTGCCTGGAGTGAACAGGGCGGGAATCAGCCCCAGCATTTT.

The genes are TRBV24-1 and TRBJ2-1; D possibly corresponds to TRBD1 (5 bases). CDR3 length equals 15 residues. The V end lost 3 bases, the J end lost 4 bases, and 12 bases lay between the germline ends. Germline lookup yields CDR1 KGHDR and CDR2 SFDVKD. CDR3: CATSDQGAGYNEQFF. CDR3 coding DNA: TGTGCCACCAGTGATCAGGGTGCCGGGTACAATGAGCAGTTCTTC.

The DNA of the CDR3 is TGTGCCAGCAGGGGGGGACAGATAAACTATGGCTACACCTTC. Residues: CASRGGQINYGYTF. This chain uses TRBV28 with TRBJ1-2; TRBD1 matches at 7 bases. V was clipped by 6 bases and J by 2 bases; unmatched bases: 6. This CDR3 has 14 amino acids. CDR1 and CDR2 from the germline V gene are MDHEN and SYDVKM.